The rows below give T cell receptor beta chains drawn from one sample of a study of T cells in Graves' hyperthyroidism and ophthalmopathy. TCRdb analysed the multiplex PCR reads with MiXCR anew, one entry per CDR3 protein. The profile shows hundreds of thousands of distinct CDR3 sequences, approximately 13% of them singletons. The sequencing input was blood. The receptors shown here come from a woman between 18 and 30 years old with Graves' hyperthyroidism. The CDR3 runs from the conserved cysteine through the conserved F or W. Each record gives: J gene, V gene, D gene, clone size, CDR3 protein, CDR3 DNA. D genes are given only for firm matches. Not every row has a clone size; where given, it reads once, few, many or a size class.

>TRBJ1-1|TRBV29-1|TRBD1|many
CSGLRQGTEAFF
TGCAGTGGCCTTAGACAGGGCACTGAAGCTTTCTTT
>TRBJ2-1|TRBV12-3/TRBV12-4|NA|many
CASSFPPGQGNYNEQFF
TGTGCCAGCAGTTTCCCCCCAGGACAAGGAAACTACAATGAGCAGTTCTTC
>TRBJ1-2|TRBV7-2|TRBD1|NA
CASSLVDRVQPNYGYTF
TGTGCCAGCAGCTTAGTGGACAGGGTCCAACCTAACTATGGCTACACCTTC
>TRBJ2-7|TRBV3-1|NA|many
CASSQQGFGEQYF
TGTGCCAGCAGCCAACAGGGGTTTGGCGAGCAGTACTTC
>TRBJ1-5|TRBV18|NA|many
CASSPGWGHSNQPQHF
TGTGCCAGCTCACCCGGGTGGGGGCATAGCAATCAGCCCCAGCATTTT
>TRBJ1-6|TRBV12-3/TRBV12-4|NA|NA
CASSYNGALSYNSPLHF
TGTGCCAGCAGTTACAACGGAGCCTTATCCTATAATTCACCCCTCCACTTT
>TRBJ1-3|TRBV11-3|NA|few
CASSGKPGLTTGNTIYF
TGTGCCAGCAGCGGGAAGCCGGGACTCACGACTGGAAACACCATATATTTT
>TRBJ2-2|TRBV30|NA|many
CALGPGELFF
TGTGCCTTGGGCCCCGGGGAGCTGTTTTTT
>TRBJ1-1|TRBV2|TRBD1|many
CAIVGQGRKTEAFF
TGTGCCATCGTGGGACAGGGGAGGAAAACTGAAGCTTTCTTT
>TRBJ2-7|TRBV7-2|NA|NA
CASSLDTQRNEQYF
TGTGCCAGCAGCTTAGACACCCAACGAAACGAGCAGTACTTC
>TRBJ2-5|TRBV20-1|TRBD2|many
CSARGPGEGGEYF
TGCAGTGCTAGAGGCCCTGGGGAGGGAGGCGAGTACTTC
>TRBJ1-1|TRBV20-1|NA|many
CSARQVNTEAFF
TGCAGTGCTAGGCAAGTGAACACTGAAGCTTTCTTT
>TRBJ1-5|TRBV19|NA|NA
CASSIVSQSNQPQHF
TGTGCCAGTAGTATTGTCAGTCAGAGCAATCAGCCCCAGCATTTT
>TRBJ1-2|TRBV10-3|TRBD1|NA
CAISTQGVGYTF
TGTGCCATCAGTACACAGGGGGTTGGCTACACCTTC
>TRBJ1-6|TRBV9|TRBD1|many
CASSGQQGADYNSPLHF
TGTGCCAGCAGCGGACAACAGGGGGCAGATTATAATTCACCCCTCCACTTT
>TRBJ2-5|TRBV27|TRBD2|many
CASSRLSLLAGGGRETQYF
TGTGCCAGCAGTCGCCTTAGTTTACTAGCGGGAGGTGGGCGAGAGACCCAGTACTTC
>TRBJ1-6|TRBV28|TRBD1|many
CASSPGTGLGSPLHF
TGTGCCAGCAGTCCGGGGACAGGGTTAGGGTCACCCCTCCACTTT
>TRBJ1-1|TRBV2|NA|many
CASSLRRGTEAFF
TGTGCCAGCAGTCTAAGGAGGGGCACTGAAGCTTTCTTT
>TRBJ2-5|TRBV6-2/TRBV6-3|NA|many
CASRPNRFQETQYF
TGTGCCAGCAGGCCAAACAGGTTCCAAGAGACCCAGTACTTC
>TRBJ1-1|TRBV5-5|TRBD1|many
CASSFTGVGDTEAFF
TGTGCCAGCAGTTTTACAGGGGTTGGAGACACTGAAGCTTTCTTT
>TRBJ2-2|TRBV28|NA|many
CASSSIPYRLLTGELFF
TGTGCCAGCAGTTCCATCCCCTACAGGCTGCTCACCGGGGAGCTGTTTTTT
>TRBJ1-3|TRBV9|TRBD1|NA
CAGSEQGASGNTIYF
TGTGCCGGCAGCGAACAGGGGGCTAGTGGAAACACCATATATTTT
>TRBJ2-2|TRBV27|TRBD1|many
CATRTGFFAGELFF
TGTGCCACCAGGACAGGGTTCTTTGCCGGGGAGCTGTTTTTT
>TRBJ2-2|TRBV20-1|TRBD2|NA
CSARVLAGGGNTGELFF
TGCAGTGCTAGAGTTCTAGCGGGGGGCGGGAACACCGGGGAGCTGTTTTTT
>TRBJ2-1|TRBV6-1|NA|many
CASRGGQGGKLNEQFF
TGTGCCAGCAGGGGCGGTCAAGGGGGGAAACTCAATGAGCAGTTCTTC
>TRBJ2-7|TRBV28|NA|many
CASSFGQHWGYEQYF
TGTGCCAGCAGTTTCGGGCAACACTGGGGCTACGAGCAGTACTTC
>TRBJ2-5|TRBV20-1|NA|many
CSASPDPRQETQYF
TGCAGTGCTTCCCCGGACCCCCGCCAAGAGACCCAGTACTTC
>TRBJ1-3|TRBV19|TRBD1|NA
CASSMIGSGTGDPGNTIYF
TGTGCCAGTAGTATGATAGGGTCCGGGACAGGGGACCCTGGAAACACCATATATTTT
>TRBJ1-2|TRBV5-6|NA|many
CASSLIGGVHSSIYGYTF
TGTGCCAGCAGCTTGATCGGGGGCGTACACAGCTCTATCTATGGCTACACCTTC
>TRBJ2-5|TRBV28|TRBD2|many
CASSPAGGGETQYF
TGTGCCAGCAGTCCCGCGGGGGGCGGGGAGACCCAGTACTTC
>TRBJ1-2|TRBV6-1|NA|many
CASSYGQFNYGYTF
TGTGCCAGCAGTTACGGACAGTTTAACTATGGCTACACCTTC
>TRBJ2-1|TRBV20-1|TRBD2|many
CSAASGRVYNEQFF
TGCAGTGCTGCTAGCGGGAGGGTCTACAATGAGCAGTTCTTC
>TRBJ1-5|TRBV3-1|NA|NA
CASADRNSNQPQHF
TGTGCCAGCGCGGATCGGAATAGCAATCAGCCCCAGCATTTT
>TRBJ2-1|TRBV28|NA|many
CASRRSWGEQFF
TGTGCCAGCAGACGATCGTGGGGTGAGCAGTTCTTC
>TRBJ1-2|TRBV24-1|TRBD1|many
CATSDPSGQESYGYTF
TGTGCCACCAGTGATCCCAGTGGACAGGAGTCCTATGGCTACACCTTC
>TRBJ2-7|TRBV6-1|NA|many
CASSERPPRRSREQYF
TGTGCCAGCAGTGAACGCCCTCCGCGGAGGTCGCGGGAGCAGTACTTC
>TRBJ2-2|TRBV7-3|NA|many
CASSLSPGENGELFF
TGTGCCAGCAGCTTATCCCCAGGGGAGAACGGGGAGCTGTTTTTT
>TRBJ1-5|TRBV2|NA|many
CASSNQGAYNQPQHF
TGTGCCAGCAGTAACCAGGGAGCCTACAATCAGCCCCAGCATTTT
>TRBJ1-5|TRBV12-3/TRBV12-4|NA|many
CASSLKGNQPQHF
TGTGCCAGCAGTTTAAAGGGGAATCAGCCCCAGCATTTT
>TRBJ2-1|TRBV15|TRBD2|many
CATSLPGTSGTNEQFF
TGTGCCACCAGCTTACCCGGGACTAGCGGCACGAATGAGCAGTTCTTC
>TRBJ2-4|TRBV20-1|NA|many
CSGVHLAKNIQYF
TGCAGTGGCGTTCATTTGGCCAAAAACATTCAGTACTTC
>TRBJ1-2|TRBV19|NA|NA
CASSMDGYTF
TGTGCCAGTAGTATGGATGGCTACACCTTC
>TRBJ1-1|TRBV28|NA|many
CASTLGAGTEAFF
TGTGCCAGCACTCTGGGGGCGGGCACTGAAGCTTTCTTT
>TRBJ2-1|TRBV28|NA|many
CASSRDPLQGVHYNEQFF
TGTGCCAGCAGCCGCGACCCCCTTCAGGGCGTCCACTACAATGAGCAGTTCTTC
>TRBJ1-5|TRBV12-3/TRBV12-4|TRBD1|NA
CASSLSGGAGTGSVGNQPQHF
TGTGCCAGCAGTTTGTCGGGGGGGGCCGGGACAGGGTCGGTAGGCAATCAGCCCCAGCATTTT
>TRBJ2-7|TRBV6-1|NA|many
CASQGTGSSYEQYF
TGTGCCAGCCAGGGCACAGGGAGCTCCTACGAGCAGTACTTC
>TRBJ2-7|TRBV5-1|NA|many
CASSLASSTEQYF
TGCGCCAGCAGCTTGGCTTCGTCGACCGAGCAGTACTTC
>TRBJ1-5|TRBV19|NA|few
CASESYGTNQPQHF
TGTGCCAGCGAATCCTACGGGACAAATCAGCCCCAGCATTTT
>TRBJ1-2|TRBV12-3/TRBV12-4|NA|many
CASSPIGQGANYGYTF
TGTGCCAGCAGCCCCATTGGGCAGGGCGCCAACTATGGCTACACCTTC
>TRBJ1-4|TRBV10-3|NA|NA
CAISDLGGNNEKLFF
TGTGCCATCAGTGATTTGGGCGGGAATAATGAAAAACTGTTTTTT
>TRBJ2-3|TRBV2|NA|few
CASSPGTAPDTQYF
TGTGCCAGCAGCCCTGGGACCGCTCCGGATACGCAGTATTTT
>TRBJ2-1|TRBV27|NA|NA
CASTPDRSSYNEQFF
TGTGCCAGCACCCCCGACAGGAGCTCCTACAATGAGCAGTTCTTC